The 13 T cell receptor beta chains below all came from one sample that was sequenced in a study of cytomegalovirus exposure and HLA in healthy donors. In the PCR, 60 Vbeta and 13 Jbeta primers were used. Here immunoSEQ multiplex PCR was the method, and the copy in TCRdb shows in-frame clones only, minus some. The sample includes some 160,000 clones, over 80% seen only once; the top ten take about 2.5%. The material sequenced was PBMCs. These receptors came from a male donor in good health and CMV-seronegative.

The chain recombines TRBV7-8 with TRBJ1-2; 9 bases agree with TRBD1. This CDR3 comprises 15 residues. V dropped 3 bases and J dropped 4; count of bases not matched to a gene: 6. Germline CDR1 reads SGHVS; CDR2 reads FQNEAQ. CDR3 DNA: TGTGCCAGCAGCTTTGGGGGACAGGGCGGCTATGGCTACACCTTC. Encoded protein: CASSFGGQGGYGYTF.

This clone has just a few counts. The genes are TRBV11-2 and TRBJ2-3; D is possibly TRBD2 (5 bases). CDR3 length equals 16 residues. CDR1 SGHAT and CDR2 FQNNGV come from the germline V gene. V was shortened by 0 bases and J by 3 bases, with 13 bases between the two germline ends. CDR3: CASSLEGRANTDTQYF. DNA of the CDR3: TGTGCCAGCAGCTTAGAAGGGCGGGCAAATACAGATACGCAGTATTTT.

The CDR3 is CASSMSKAGLGNQPQHF. Here the CDR3 DNA reads TGTGCCAGTAGTATGTCCAAGGCGGGTTTGGGCAATCAGCCCCAGCATTTT. V is TRBV19 and J is TRBJ1-5, with unresolved D. The CDR3 consists of 17 residues. Trimming took 3 bases from V and 2 from J, leaving 17 bases between them. The germline gives CDR1 LNHDA, CDR2 SQIVND (reference sequence).

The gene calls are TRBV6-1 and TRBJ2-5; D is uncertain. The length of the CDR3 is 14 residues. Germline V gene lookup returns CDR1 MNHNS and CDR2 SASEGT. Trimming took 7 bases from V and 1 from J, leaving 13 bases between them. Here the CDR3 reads CASKNQVIQETQYF. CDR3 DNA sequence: TGTGCCAGCAAAAATCAGGTTATCCAAGAGACCCAGTACTTC.

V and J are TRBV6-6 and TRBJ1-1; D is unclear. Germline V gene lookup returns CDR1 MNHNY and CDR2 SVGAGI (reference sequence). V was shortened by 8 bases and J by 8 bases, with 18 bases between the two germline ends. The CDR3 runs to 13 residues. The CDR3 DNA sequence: TGTGCCAGCGCACGACTCGTTTTGGCGGAAGCTTTCTTT. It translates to CASARLVLAEAFF.

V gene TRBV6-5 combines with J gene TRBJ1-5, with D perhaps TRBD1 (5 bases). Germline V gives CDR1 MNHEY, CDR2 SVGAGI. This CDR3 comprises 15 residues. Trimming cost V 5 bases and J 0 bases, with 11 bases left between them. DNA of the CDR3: TGTGCCAGCAGTGGTACAGGCGATAGCAATCAGCCCCAGCATTTT. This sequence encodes CASSGTGDSNQPQHF.

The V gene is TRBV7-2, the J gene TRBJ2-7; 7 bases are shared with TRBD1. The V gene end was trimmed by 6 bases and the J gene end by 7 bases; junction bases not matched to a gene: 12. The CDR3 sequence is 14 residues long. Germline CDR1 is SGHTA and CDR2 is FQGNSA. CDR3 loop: CASRRGQTDGEQYF. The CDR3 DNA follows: TGTGCCAGCAGGAGGGGACAGACAGATGGGGAGCAGTACTTC.

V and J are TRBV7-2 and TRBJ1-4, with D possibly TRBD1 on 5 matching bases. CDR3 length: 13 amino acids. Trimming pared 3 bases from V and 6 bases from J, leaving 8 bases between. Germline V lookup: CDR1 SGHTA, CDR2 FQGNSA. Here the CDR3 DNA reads TGTGCCAGCAGCTTGGTAGGGGATGAAAAACTGTTTTTT. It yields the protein CASSLVGDEKLFF.

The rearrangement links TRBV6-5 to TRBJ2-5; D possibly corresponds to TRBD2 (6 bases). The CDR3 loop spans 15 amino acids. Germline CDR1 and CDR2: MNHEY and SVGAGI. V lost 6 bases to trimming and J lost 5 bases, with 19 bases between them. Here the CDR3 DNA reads TGTGCCAGCAGCCGCCTCGTCCGGGGGAGGGAGACCCAGTACTTC. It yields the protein CASSRLVRGRETQYF.

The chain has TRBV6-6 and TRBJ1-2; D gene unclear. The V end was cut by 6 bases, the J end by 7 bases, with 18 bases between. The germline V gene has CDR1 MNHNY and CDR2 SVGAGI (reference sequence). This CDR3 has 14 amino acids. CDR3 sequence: CASRDLERGLGYTF. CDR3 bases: TGTGCCAGCAGGGATCTTGAACGAGGGCTTGGCTACACCTTC.

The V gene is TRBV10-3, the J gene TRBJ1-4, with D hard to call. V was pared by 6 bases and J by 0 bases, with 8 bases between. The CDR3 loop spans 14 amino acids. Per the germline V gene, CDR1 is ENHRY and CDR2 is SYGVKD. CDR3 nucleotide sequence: TGTGCCATCAGCCCCGGTGCAACTAATGAAAAACTGTTTTTT. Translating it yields CAISPGATNEKLFF.

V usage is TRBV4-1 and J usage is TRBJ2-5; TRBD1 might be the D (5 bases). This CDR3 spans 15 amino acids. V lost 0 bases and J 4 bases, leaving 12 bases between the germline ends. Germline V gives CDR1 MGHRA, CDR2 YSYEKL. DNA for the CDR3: TGCGCCAGCAGCCAAGATCCCAGGGTAAGAGAGACCCAGTACTTC. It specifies CASSQDPRVRETQYF.

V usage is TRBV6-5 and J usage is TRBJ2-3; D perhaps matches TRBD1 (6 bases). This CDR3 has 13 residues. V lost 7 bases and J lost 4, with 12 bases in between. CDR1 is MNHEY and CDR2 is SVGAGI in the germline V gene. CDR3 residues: CASNRQVADTQYF. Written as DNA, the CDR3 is TGTGCCAGCAACCGACAGGTGGCAGATACGCAGTATTTT.